This T cell receptor beta chain was identified in a study of T cell responses to AZD1222 COVID-19 vaccine. Study outcomes and limitations: The study sampled repertoires only after the peak T cell response. Per reports, nearly half of all spike-specific TCRs target regions that are unmutated in variants.

Details on this clone: The antigen is not known.

Using immunoSEQ multiplex PCR, the repertoire was profiled, and TCRdb retains in-frame clones only, with some absent. The data contain some 110,000 clones, approximately 83% of them seen just once; the ten biggest clones take up roughly 3.9%. V trimming: 3 bases; J trimming: 1 base; junction bases outside the gene matches: 11. Per the germline V gene, CDR1 is SGHDT and CDR2 is YYEEEE. The CDR3 contains 17 residues. The origin of this receptor is an adult in good health. V is TRBV5-6 and J is TRBJ2-5, with TRBD1 matching 8 bases. This specimen consisted of peripheral blood, obtained on day 0 of MenACWY control vaccination. As DNA, the CDR3 is TGTGCCAGCAGCTCGGGGCAGGGACAGGTCTTCCAAGAGACCCAGTACTTC. It yields the protein CASSSGQGQVFQETQYF.